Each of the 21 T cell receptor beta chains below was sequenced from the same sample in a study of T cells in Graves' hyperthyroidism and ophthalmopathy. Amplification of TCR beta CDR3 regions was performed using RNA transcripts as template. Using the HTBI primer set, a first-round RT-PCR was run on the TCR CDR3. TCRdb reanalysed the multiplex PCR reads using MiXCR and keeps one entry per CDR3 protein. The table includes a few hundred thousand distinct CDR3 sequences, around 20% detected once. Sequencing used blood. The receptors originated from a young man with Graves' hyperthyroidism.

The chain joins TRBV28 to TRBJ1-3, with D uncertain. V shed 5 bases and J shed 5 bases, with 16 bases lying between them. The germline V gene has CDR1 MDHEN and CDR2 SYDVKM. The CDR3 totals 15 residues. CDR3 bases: TGTGCCAGCAGTCCAGAATTTTACGAGAGAAACACCATATATTTT. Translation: CASSPEFYERNTIYF.

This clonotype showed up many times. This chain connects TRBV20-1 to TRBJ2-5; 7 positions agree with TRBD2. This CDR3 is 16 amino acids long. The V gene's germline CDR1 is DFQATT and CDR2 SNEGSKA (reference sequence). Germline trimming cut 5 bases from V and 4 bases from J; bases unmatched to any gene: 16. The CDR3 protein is CSALPLSAGESETQYF. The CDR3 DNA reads TGCAGTGCTCTACCCCTGAGTGCGGGGGAGTCAGAGACCCAGTACTTC.

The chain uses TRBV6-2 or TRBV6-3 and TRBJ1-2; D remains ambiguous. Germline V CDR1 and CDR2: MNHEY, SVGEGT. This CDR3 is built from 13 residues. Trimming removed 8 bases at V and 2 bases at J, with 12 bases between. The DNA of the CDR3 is TGTGCCAGCCGGCCCGACTTCAACTATGGCTACACCTTC. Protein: CASRPDFNYGYTF.

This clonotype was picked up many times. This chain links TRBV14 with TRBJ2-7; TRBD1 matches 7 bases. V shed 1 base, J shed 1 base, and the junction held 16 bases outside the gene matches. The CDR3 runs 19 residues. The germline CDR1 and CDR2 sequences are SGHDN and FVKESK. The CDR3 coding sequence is TGTGCCAGCAGCCAAGCCCCCCCGGGATTTACAGGGGCATCCTACGAGCAGTACTTC. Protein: CASSQAPPGFTGASYEQYF.

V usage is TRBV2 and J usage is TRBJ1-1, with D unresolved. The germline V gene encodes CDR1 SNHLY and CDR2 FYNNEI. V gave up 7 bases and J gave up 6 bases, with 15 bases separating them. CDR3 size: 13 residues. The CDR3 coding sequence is TGTGCCAGCATGAACGGGGTAAACTCTGAAGCTTTCTTT. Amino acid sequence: CASMNGVNSEAFF.

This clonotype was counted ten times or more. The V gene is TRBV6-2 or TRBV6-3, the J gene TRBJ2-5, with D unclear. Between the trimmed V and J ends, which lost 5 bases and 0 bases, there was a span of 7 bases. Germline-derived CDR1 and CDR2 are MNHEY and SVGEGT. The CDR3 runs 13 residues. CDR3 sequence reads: CASSRRYQETQYF. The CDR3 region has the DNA TGTGCCAGCAGTAGAAGATACCAAGAGACCCAGTACTTC.

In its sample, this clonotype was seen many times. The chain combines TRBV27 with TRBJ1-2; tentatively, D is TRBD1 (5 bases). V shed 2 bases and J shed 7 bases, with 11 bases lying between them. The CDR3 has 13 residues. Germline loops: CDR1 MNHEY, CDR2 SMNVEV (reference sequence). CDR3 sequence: CASSLTRDLGYTF. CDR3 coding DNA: TGTGCCAGCAGTTTAACCAGGGACCTTGGCTACACCTTC.

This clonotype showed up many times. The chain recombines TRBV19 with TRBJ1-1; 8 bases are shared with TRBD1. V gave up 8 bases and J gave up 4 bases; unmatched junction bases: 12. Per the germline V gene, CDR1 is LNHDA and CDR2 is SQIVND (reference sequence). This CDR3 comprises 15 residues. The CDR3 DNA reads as TGTGCCAGTCGCTCCACGGACAGGGCAGCCACTGAAGCTTTCTTT. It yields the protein CASRSTDRAATEAFF.

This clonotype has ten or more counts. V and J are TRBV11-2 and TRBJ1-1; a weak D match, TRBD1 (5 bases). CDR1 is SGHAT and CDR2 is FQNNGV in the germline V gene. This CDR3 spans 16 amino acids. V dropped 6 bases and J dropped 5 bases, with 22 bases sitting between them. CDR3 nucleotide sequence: TGTGCCAGCAGTCCAGGGCAGACGGGTAAAATGACTGAAGCTTTCTTT. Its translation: CASSPGQTGKMTEAFF.

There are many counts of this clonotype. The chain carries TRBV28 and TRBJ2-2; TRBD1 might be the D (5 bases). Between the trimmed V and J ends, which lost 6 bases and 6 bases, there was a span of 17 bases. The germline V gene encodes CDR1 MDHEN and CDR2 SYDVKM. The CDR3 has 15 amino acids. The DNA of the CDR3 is TGTGCCAGCAGCCTCACATCCAGGGATGCCGGGGAGCTGTTTTTT. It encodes CASSLTSRDAGELFF.

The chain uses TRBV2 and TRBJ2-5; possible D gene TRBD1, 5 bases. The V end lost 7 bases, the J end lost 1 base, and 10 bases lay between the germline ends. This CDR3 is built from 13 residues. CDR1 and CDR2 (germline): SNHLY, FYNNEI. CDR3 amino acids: CASKGSVQETQYF. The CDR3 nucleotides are TGTGCCAGCAAGGGGTCGGTCCAAGAGACCCAGTACTTC.

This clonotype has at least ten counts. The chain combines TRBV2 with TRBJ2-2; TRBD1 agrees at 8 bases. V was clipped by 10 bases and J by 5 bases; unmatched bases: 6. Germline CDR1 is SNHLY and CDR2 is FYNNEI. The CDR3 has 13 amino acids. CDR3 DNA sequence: TGTGCCACCCGGGACAGGCAAACCGGGGAGCTGTTTTTT. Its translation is CATRDRQTGELFF.

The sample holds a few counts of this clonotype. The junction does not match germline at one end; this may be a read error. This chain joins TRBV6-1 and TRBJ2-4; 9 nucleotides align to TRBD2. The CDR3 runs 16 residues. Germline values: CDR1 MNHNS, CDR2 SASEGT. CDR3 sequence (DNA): TGTGCCAGCAATGCGGGGGGGTTACTAGCCAAAAACATTAAGTACTTC. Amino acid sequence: CASNAGGLLAKNIKYF.

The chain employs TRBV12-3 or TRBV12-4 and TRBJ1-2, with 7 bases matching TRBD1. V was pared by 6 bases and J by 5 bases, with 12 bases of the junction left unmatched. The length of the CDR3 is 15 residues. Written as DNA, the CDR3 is TGTGCCAGCAGCTACTACCAGGGGGTTAAGTATGGCTACACCTTC. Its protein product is CASSYYQGVKYGYTF.

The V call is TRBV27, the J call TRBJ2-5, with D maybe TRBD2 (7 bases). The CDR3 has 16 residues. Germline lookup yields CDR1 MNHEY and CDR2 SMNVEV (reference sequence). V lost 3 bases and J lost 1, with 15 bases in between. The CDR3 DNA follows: TGTGCCAGCAGTTTGGAGGGGGGGCTTGGCCAAGAGACCCAGTACTTC. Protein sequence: CASSLEGGLGQETQYF.

CDR3 DNA sequence: TGTGCCAGCAGCTTGGGTAGCCGTCAAAGCTCCTACGAGCAGTACTTC. This translates into CASSLGSRQSSYEQYF. The chain has TRBV5-4 and TRBJ2-7, with no clear D. With 0 bases removed from V and 0 bases from J, the gap between germline ends came to 13 bases. CDR3 length: 16 residues. The germline V gene has CDR1 SGHNT and CDR2 YYREEE (reference sequence).

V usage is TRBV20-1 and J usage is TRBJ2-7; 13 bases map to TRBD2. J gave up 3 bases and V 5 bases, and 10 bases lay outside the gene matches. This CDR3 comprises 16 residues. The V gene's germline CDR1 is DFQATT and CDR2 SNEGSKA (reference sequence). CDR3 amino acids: CSAHSITSGRDYEQYF. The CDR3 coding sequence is TGCAGTGCTCATTCTATTACTAGCGGGAGGGACTACGAGCAGTACTTC.

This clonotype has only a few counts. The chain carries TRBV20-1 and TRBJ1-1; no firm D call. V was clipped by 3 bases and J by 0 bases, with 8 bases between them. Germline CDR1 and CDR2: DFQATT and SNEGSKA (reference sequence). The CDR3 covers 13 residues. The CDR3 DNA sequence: TGCAGTGCTAGGCCTACAGTGAACACTGAAGCTTTCTTT. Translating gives CSARPTVNTEAFF.

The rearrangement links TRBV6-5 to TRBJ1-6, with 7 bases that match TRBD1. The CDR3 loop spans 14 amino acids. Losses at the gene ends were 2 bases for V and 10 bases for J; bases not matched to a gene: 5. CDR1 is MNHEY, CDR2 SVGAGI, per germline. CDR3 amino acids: CASSYDRENSPLHF. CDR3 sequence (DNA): TGTGCCAGCAGTTACGACAGGGAGAACTCACCCCTCCACTTT.

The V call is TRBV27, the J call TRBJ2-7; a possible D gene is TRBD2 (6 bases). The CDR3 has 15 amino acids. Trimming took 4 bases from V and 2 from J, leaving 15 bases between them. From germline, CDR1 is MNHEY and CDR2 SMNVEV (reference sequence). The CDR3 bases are TGTGCCAGCAGTTGGGGACTCCCAGCGGCCTACGAGCAGTACTTC. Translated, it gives CASSWGLPAAYEQYF.

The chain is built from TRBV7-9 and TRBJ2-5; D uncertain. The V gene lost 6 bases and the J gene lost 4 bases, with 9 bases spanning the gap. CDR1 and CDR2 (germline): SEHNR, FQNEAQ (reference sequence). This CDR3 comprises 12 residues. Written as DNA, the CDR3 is TGTGCCAGCAGTTCGAACCCAGAGACCCAGTACTTC. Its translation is CASSSNPETQYF.